These 8 T cell receptor beta chains were all obtained from the same sample, sequenced in a study of blood T cell repertoires in COVID-19. Data came from immunoSEQ multiplex PCR; TCRdb stores just in-frame clones and leaves some out. The sample has 75,000 to 90,000 clones, about nine tenths seen once. Specimen: peripheral blood. The source of these receptors is a man aged 18 to 29 with COVID-19, enrolled during active disease.

V usage is TRBV20-1 and J usage is TRBJ2-7; D may be TRBD1 (5 bases). CDR3 size: 11 residues. Trimming removed 3 bases from V and 5 bases from J, with 8 bases in between. Germline V CDR1 and CDR2: DFQATT, SNEGSKA (reference sequence). CDR3 region: CSARKGDEQYF. The CDR3 bases are TGCAGTGCTAGGAAAGGGGACGAGCAGTACTTC.

This sequence joins TRBV12-3 or TRBV12-4 and TRBJ2-7; 8 bases match TRBD1. This CDR3 is 12 amino acids long. V lost 8 bases and J lost 6; bases outside the gene matches: 6. The CDR3, as DNA: TGTGCCAGCGGGACAGGAGCCAGCGAGCAGTACTTC. Its protein is CASGTGASEQYF.

The V call is TRBV29-1, the J call TRBJ2-7, with TRBD2 matching over 8 bases. Per germline, CDR1 SQVTM and CDR2 ANQGSEA. This CDR3 spans 14 amino acids. The V gene end was trimmed by 6 bases and the J gene end by 3 bases; junction bases not matched to a gene: 10. This CDR3 is CSVITSGDIYEQYF. The CDR3 DNA is TGCAGCGTAATCACTAGCGGCGACATCTACGAGCAGTACTTC.

For the CDR3, the DNA is TGTGCCAGCAGCCAAGGACAGAATAATTCACCCCTCCACTTT. Protein sequence: CASSQGQNNSPLHF. V usage is TRBV3-1 (or the pseudogene TRBV3-2) and J usage is TRBJ1-6, with D maybe TRBD1 (5 bases). Germline-derived CDR1 and CDR2 are LGHDT and YNNKEL (reference sequence). The CDR3 loop spans 14 amino acids. Trimming pared 1 base from V and 5 bases from J, leaving 6 bases between.

This chain links TRBV9 with TRBJ2-1, with D possibly TRBD1 on 6 matching bases. V shed 3 bases and J shed 4 bases, with 8 bases lying between them. The CDR3 totals 13 residues. Germline CDR1 SGDLS, CDR2 YYNGEE. CDR3 nucleotide sequence: TGTGCCAGCAGCGCGGACAGTTACAATGAGCAGTTCTTC. Its translation: CASSADSYNEQFF.

CDR3 DNA: TGTGCCAGCAGCCCAGCAGGAACCGCGAACACCGGGGAGCTGTTTTTT. Residues: CASSPAGTANTGELFF. The genes are TRBV28 and TRBJ2-2; unclear D gene. This CDR3 is 16 amino acids long. V lost 6 bases to trimming and J lost 0 bases, with 14 bases between them. Germline V gives CDR1 MDHEN, CDR2 SYDVKM.

J is TRBJ2-7 and V is TRBV6-4; possibly TRBD2 for D (6 bases). Trimming removed 4 bases from V and 3 bases from J, with 19 bases in between. Germline V gene data show CDR1 as MRHNA and CDR2 as SNTAGT. The length of the CDR3 is 16 residues. The CDR3 is CASSALRHSTSYEQYF. The DNA for the CDR3 is TGTGCCAGCAGTGCCCTCAGACACTCGACTAGCTACGAGCAGTACTTC.

The CDR3 loop is CASSSTRAGGSNGELFF. The CDR3, as DNA: TGTGCCAGCAGCTCCACCCGTGCGGGAGGTAGTAACGGGGAGCTGTTTTTT. V usage is TRBV6-2 or TRBV6-3 and J usage is TRBJ2-2, with 8 bases aligning to TRBD2. After removal of 6 bases from V and 7 bases from J, the junction contained 16 bases not matched to a gene. Germline loops: CDR1 MNHEY, CDR2 SVGEGT. This CDR3 contains 17 residues.